This T cell receptor beta chain was sequenced during a study of identical twins. Each CDR3 protein is one row after TCRdb ran MiXCR on the 5' RACE reads. The sample includes 600,000 to 800,000 distinct CDR3 sequences, 21% seen only once; the top ten take 4% to 5.5%. The CDR3 covers 15 residues. After removal of 5 bases from V and 4 bases from J, the junction contained 11 bases not matched to a gene. Per germline, CDR1 DFQATT and CDR2 SNEGSKA (reference sequence). This clonotype was recorded at least ten times. Another study also made use of these data, one on T cells expressing NK-cell markers. That source adds: NKG2C+ dominant clonotypes from roughly 6 donors made up about 1.0-7.5% of CD8+ T cells.

The rearrangement joins TRBV20-1 to TRBJ2-1; the match to TRBD1 covers 7 bases. The clonotype was recovered from a woman between 18 and 30 years old in good health. The sequenced material came from PBMCs. The CDR3 sequence is CSAPTPGTVYNEQFF. CDR3 DNA: TGCAGTGCTCCGACCCCCGGGACAGTATACAATGAGCAGTTCTTC.